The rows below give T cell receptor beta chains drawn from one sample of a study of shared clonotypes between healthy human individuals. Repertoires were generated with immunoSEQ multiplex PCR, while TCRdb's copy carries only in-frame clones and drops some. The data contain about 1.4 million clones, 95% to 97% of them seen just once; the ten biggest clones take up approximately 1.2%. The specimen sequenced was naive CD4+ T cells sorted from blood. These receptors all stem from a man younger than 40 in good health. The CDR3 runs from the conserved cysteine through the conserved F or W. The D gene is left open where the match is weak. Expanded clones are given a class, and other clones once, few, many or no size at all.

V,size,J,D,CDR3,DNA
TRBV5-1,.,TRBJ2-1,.,CASSETGILSNEQFF,TGCGCCAGCAGCGAGACAGGAATTTTAAGCAATGAGCAGTTCTTC
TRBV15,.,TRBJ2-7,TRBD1,CATSRGGQGAREQYF,TGTGCCACCAGCAGAGGAGGACAGGGGGCGCGCGAGCAGTACTTC
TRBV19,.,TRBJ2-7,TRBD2,CASSSRTSGTYEQYF,TGTGCCAGTAGTTCAAGGACTAGCGGGACCTACGAGCAGTACTTC
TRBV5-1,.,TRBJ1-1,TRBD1,CASSLGTGVEAFF,TGCGCCAGCAGCTTGGGGACAGGGGTTGAAGCTTTCTTT
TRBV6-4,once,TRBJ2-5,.,CASSAAIGGETQYF,TGTGCCAGCAGTGCTGCAATAGGTGGTGAGACCCAGTACTTC
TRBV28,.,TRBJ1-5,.,CASSLTVSPQHF,TGTGCCAGCAGTCTCACTGTTAGCCCCCAGCATTTT
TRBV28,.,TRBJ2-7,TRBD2,CASSLPGGIGYEQYF,TGTGCCAGCAGTTTGCCGGGAGGTATAGGCTACGAGCAGTACTTC
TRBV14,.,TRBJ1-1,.,CASSHGGEAFF,TGTGCCAGCAGCCATGGGGGTGAAGCTTTCTTT
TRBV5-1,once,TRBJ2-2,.,CASSLRGYANTGELFF,TGCGCCAGCAGCTTGAGGGGGTACGCGAACACCGGGGAGCTGTTTTTT
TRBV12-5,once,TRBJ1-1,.,CASARRPGRENTEAFF,TGTGCTAGTGCCCGGCGCCCGGGACGAGAAAACACTGAAGCTTTCTTT
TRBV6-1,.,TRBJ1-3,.,CASMRQASGNTIYF,TGTGCCAGCATGAGACAGGCCTCTGGAAACACCATATATTTT
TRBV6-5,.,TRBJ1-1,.,CASSYSGSMNTEAFF,TGTGCCAGCAGTTACTCGGGTAGTATGAACACTGAAGCTTTCTTT
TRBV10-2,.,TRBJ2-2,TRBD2,CASRLAGGRTGELFF,TGCGCCAGCAGGCTAGCGGGAGGAAGGACCGGGGAGCTGTTTTTT
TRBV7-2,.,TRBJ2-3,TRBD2,CASSAPLLAGGLSTDTQYF,TGTGCCAGCAGCGCACCTTTACTAGCGGGAGGGCTTAGCACAGATACGCAGTATTTT
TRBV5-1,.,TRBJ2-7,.,CASSRTGSSSYEQYF,TGCGCCAGCAGCCGTACAGGCTCAAGCTCCTACGAGCAGTACTTC
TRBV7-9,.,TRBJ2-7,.,CASSLDGGTGNVQYF,TGTGCCAGCAGCTTAGATGGTGGGACGGGGAACGTGCAGTACTTC
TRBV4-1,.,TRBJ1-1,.,CASSHQMGQDYRILHLEAFF,TGCGCCAGCAGCCATCAAATGGGCCAGGACTACCGAATTCTCCACCTTGAAGCTTTCTTT
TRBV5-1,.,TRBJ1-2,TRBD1,CASSPGTGVGGYTF,TGCGCCAGCAGCCCAGGGACAGGGGTGGGCGGCTACACCTTC
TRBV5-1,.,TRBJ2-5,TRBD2,CASSLESLLAGVETQYF,TGCGCCAGCAGCTTGGAATCCCTCCTAGCGGGAGTTGAGACCCAGTACTTC
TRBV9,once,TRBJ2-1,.,CASSAGRVIYNEQFF,TGTGCCAGCAGCGCCGGGAGAGTGATATACAATGAGCAGTTCTTC
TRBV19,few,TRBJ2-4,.,CASSNPGHLDF,TGTGCCAGTAGTAACCCGGGACACCTTGACTTC
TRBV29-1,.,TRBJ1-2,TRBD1,CSVFGAGGSGYTF,TGCAGCGTTTTTGGGGCAGGGGGCTCAGGCTACACCTTC
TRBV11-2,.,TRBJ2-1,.,CASSYTLASRYNEQFF,TGTGCCAGCAGTTACACCCTAGCTTCTCGATACAATGAGCAGTTCTTC
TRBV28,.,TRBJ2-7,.,CASRQSYEQYF,TGTGCCAGCAGACAGTCCTACGAGCAGTACTTC
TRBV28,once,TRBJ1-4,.,CASRTGRSEKLFF,TGTGCCAGCAGGACAGGACGGTCCGAAAAACTGTTTTTT
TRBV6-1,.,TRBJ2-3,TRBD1,CASSLQGRTDTQYF,TGTGCCAGCAGCCTACAGGGGCGAACAGATACGCAGTATTTT
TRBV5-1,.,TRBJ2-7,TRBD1,CASSRTGESYEQYF,TGCGCCAGCAGCCGGACAGGGGAGTCCTACGAGCAGTACTTC
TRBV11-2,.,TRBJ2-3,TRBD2,CASRQPFSGSYTDTQYF,TGTGCCAGCAGGCAACCGTTCAGCGGGAGCTACACAGATACGCAGTATTTT
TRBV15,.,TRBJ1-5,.,CATSRDPDVGNQPQHF,TGTGCCACCAGCAGAGATCCCGATGTGGGCAATCAGCCCCAGCATTTT
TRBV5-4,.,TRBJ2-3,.,CASSPRREDTQYF,TGTGCCAGCAGCCCCCGTAGAGAAGATACGCAGTATTTT
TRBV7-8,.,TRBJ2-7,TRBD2,CASSRLAGPYEQYF,TGTGCCAGCAGCCGACTAGCGGGGCCCTACGAGCAGTACTTC
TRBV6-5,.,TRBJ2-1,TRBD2,CASSLAGVYNEQFF,TGTGCCAGCAGTTTAGCGGGAGTGTACAATGAGCAGTTCTTC
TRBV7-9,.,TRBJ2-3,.,CASSGPRPDTQYF,TGTGCCAGCAGCGGCCCCAGGCCAGATACGCAGTATTTT
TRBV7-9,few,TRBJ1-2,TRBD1,CASSPLAYPGTDGYTF,TGTGCCAGCAGCCCACTAGCGTACCCCGGGACAGATGGCTACACCTTC
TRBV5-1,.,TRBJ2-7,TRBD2,CASSPGLAGGGNEQYF,TGCGCCAGCAGCCCGGGACTAGCGGGAGGAGGGAACGAGCAGTACTTC
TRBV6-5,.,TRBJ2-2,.,CASTPNSVDTGELFF,TGTGCCAGCACCCCTAATAGTGTTGACACCGGGGAGCTGTTTTTT
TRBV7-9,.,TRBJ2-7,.,CASSLRAPYEQYF,TGTGCCAGCAGCTTGAGGGCCCCCTACGAGCAGTACTTC
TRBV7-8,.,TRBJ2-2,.,CASKVVGELFF,TGTGCCAGCAAGGTGGTCGGGGAGCTGTTTTTT
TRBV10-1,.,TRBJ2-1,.,CASAGGLDGEEYNEQFF,TGCGCCAGCGCCGGGGGTCTGGACGGGGAGGAATACAATGAGCAGTTCTTC
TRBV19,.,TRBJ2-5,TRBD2,CASSRAGWETQYF,TGTGCCAGTAGTCGAGCGGGGTGGGAGACCCAGTACTTC
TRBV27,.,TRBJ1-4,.,CASSLSGFEKLFF,TGTGCCAGCAGTTTATCAGGGTTTGAAAAACTGTTTTTT
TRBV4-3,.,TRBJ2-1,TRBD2,CASSQELAGLYNEQFF,TGCGCCAGCAGCCAAGAGCTAGCGGGATTATACAATGAGCAGTTCTTC
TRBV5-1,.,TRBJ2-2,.,CASRSGGNTGELFF,TGCGCCAGCCGCTCTGGGGGCAACACCGGGGAGCTGTTTTTT
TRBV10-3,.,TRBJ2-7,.,CAISEGVSYEQYF,TGTGCCATCTCGGAGGGGGTCTCCTACGAGCAGTACTTC
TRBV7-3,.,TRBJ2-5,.,CASSLTGGFGETQYF,TGTGCCAGCAGCTTAACCGGGGGCTTCGGAGAGACCCAGTACTTC
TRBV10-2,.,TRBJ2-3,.,CASSEWGSSTDTQYF,TGCGCCAGCAGTGAGTGGGGGTCGAGCACAGATACGCAGTATTTT
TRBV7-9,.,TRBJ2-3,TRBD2,CASSLLAGRRSGADTQYF,TGTGCCAGCAGCTTACTAGCGGGACGCCGCTCCGGGGCAGATACGCAGTATTTT
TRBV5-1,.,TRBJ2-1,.,CASSFLYEQFF,TGCGCCAGCAGCTTCCTCTATGAGCAGTTCTTC
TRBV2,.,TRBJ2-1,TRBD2,CASKPLREAYNEQFF,TGTGCCAGCAAACCCCTTCGGGAGGCCTACAATGAGCAGTTCTTC
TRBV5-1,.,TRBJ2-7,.,CASSLVAGENSYEQYF,TGCGCCAGCAGCTTGGTGGCAGGGGAGAACTCCTACGAGCAGTACTTC
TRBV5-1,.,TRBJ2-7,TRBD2,CASSLTSGSTPYEQYF,TGCGCCAGCAGCCTAACTAGCGGGAGTACACCCTACGAGCAGTACTTC
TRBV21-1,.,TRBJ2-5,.,CASSKEVDERGGGTQYF,TGTGCCAGCAGCAAAGAGGTAGACGAGCGGGGTGGGGGGACCCAGTACTTC
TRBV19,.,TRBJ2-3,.,CASSTRLVSTDTQYF,TGTGCCAGTAGTACCAGACTAGTGAGCACAGATACGCAGTATTTT
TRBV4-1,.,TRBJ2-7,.,CASSPLLAVYEQYF,TGCGCCAGCAGCCCATTACTAGCCGTCTACGAGCAGTACTTC
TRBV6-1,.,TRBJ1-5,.,CASSERHTLSNQPQHF,TGTGCCAGCAGTGAACGACATACACTTAGCAATCAGCCCCAGCATTTT
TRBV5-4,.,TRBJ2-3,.,CASSYYRGTDTQYF,TGTGCCAGCAGCTACTACAGGGGCACAGATACGCAGTATTTT